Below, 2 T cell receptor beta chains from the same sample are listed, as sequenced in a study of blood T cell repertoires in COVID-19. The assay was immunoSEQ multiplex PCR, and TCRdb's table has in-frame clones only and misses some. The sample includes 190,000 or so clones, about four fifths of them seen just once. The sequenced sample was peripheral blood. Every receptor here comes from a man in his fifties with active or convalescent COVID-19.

The CDR3 region has the DNA TGTGCCAGCAGCTTAGAAGGGACACCGCGGAACACCATATATTTT. Its translation: CASSLEGTPRNTIYF. The rearrangement uses TRBV7-6 and TRBJ1-3, with D tentatively TRBD1 (6 bases). Germline V lookup: CDR1 SGHVS, CDR2 FNYEAQ. Trimming cost V 1 base and J 7 bases, with 14 bases left between them. The CDR3 length is 15 residues.

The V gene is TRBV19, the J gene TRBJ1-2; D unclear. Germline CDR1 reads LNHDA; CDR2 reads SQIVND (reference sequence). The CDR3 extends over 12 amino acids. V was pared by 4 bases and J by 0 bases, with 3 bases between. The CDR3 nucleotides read TGTGCCAGTAGTAAGCCTAACTATGGCTACACCTTC. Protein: CASSKPNYGYTF.